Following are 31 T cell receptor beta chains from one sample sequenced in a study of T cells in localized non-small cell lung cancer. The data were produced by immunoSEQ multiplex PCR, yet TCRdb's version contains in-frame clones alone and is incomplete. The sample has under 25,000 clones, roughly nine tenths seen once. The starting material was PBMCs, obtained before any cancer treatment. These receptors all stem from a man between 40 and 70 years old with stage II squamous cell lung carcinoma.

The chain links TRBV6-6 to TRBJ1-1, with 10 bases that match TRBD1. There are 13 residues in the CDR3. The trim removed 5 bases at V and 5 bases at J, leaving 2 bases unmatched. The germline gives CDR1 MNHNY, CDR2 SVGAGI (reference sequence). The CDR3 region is CASSGQGDTEAFF. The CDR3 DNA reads TGTGCCAGCAGTGGACAGGGGGATACTGAAGCTTTCTTT.

The CDR3 DNA reads as TGTGCCAGCAGCTTGGTTCTAGCGGGTATAAACGAGCAGTACTTC. This sequence encodes CASSLVLAGINEQYF. The chain recombines TRBV5-6 with TRBJ2-7; 8 nucleotides line up with TRBD2. CDR1 and CDR2 (germline): SGHDT, YYEEEE. V was clipped by 0 bases and J by 5 bases; unmatched bases: 7. The CDR3 sequence is 15 residues long.

In nucleotides, the CDR3 is TGTGCCAGCAGCTTGTTCCCTAGCGGGAGCACAGATACGCAGTATTTT. Its translation is CASSLFPSGSTDTQYF. The V and J genes are TRBV7-9 and TRBJ2-3, with 8 bases fitting TRBD2. V lost 3 bases and J lost 0; bases outside the gene matches: 5. Per germline, CDR1 SEHNR and CDR2 FQNEAQ (reference sequence). The CDR3 length is 16 residues.

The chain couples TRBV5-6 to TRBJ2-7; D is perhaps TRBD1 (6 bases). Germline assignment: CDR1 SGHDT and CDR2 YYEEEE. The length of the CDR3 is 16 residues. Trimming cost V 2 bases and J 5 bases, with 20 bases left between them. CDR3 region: CASSFYGWTAGHEQYF. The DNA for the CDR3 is TGTGCCAGCAGCTTCTACGGGTGGACAGCCGGGCACGAGCAGTACTTC.

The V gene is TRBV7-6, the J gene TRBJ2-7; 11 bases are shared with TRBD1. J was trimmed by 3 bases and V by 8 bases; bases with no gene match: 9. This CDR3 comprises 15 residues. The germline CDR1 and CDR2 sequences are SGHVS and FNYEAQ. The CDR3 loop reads CASGLGTGGFYEQYF. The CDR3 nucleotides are TGTGCCAGCGGCCTAGGGACAGGGGGATTCTACGAGCAGTACTTC.

The CDR3 DNA follows: TGTGCCAGCAGCTCACTAGCGGTCCCGGGGGGTACGGATACGCAGTATTTT. It translates to CASSSLAVPGGTDTQYF. V gene TRBV7-9 combines with J gene TRBJ2-3; 8 nucleotides match TRBD2. Germline V gene sequence: CDR1 SEHNR, CDR2 FQNEAQ (reference sequence). With V trimmed by 4 bases and J by 6 bases, 15 bases remained unmatched. The CDR3 is made up of 17 amino acids.

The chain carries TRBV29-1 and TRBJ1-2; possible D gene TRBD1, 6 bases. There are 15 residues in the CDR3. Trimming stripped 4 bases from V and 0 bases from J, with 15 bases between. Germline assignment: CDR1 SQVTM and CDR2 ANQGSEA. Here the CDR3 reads CSVAQLQGTNYGYTF. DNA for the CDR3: TGCAGCGTTGCCCAACTACAGGGTACTAACTATGGCTACACCTTC. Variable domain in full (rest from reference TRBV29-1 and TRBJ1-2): SAVISQKPSRDICQRGTSLTIQCQVDSQVTMMFWYRQQPGQSLTLIATANQGSEATYESGFVIDKFPISRPNLTFSTLTVSNMSPEDSSIYLCSVAQLQGTNYGYTFGSGTRLTVV.

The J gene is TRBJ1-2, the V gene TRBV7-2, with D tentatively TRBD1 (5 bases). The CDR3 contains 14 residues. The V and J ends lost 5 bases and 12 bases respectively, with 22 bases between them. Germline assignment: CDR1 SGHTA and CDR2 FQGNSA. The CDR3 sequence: CASSPSQGGQEDTF. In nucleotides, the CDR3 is TGTGCCAGCAGCCCGAGTCAGGGTGGGCAGGAGGACACCTTC. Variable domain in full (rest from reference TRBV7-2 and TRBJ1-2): GAGVSQSPSNKVTEKGKDVELRCDPISGHTALYWYRQSLGQGLEFLIYFQGNSAPDKSGLPSDRFSAERTGGSVSTLTIQRTQQEDSAVYLCASSPSQGGQEDTFGSGTRLTVV.

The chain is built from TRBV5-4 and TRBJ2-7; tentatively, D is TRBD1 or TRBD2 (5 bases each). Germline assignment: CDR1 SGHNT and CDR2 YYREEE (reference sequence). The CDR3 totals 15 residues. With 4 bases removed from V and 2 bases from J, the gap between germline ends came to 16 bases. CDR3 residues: CASSLYSWDPYEQYF. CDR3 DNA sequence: TGTGCCAGCAGCCTGTACAGCTGGGACCCCTACGAGCAGTACTTC.

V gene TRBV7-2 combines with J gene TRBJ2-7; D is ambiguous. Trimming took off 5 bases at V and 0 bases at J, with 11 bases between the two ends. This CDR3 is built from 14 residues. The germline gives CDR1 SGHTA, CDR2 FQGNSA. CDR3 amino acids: CASSPPGLSYEQYF. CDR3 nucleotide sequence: TGTGCCAGCAGCCCCCCCGGGCTCTCCTACGAGCAGTACTTC.

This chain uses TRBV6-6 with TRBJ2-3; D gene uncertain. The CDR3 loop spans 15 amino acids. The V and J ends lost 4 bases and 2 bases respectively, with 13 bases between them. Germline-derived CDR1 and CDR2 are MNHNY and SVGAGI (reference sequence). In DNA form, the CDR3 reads TGTGCCAGCAGTTCCCCCTCGGGCAACACAGATACGCAGTATTTT. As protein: CASSSPSGNTDTQYF.

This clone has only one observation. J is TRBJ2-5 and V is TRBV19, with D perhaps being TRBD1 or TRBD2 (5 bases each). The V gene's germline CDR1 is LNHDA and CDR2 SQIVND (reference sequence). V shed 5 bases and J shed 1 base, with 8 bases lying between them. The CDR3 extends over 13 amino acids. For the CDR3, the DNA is TGTGCCAGTAGTTGGGGGATCCAAGAGACCCAGTACTTC. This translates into CASSWGIQETQYF.

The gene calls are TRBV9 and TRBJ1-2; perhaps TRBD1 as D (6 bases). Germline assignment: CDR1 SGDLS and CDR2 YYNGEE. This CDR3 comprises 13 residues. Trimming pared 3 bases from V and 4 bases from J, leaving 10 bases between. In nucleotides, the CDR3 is TGTGCCAGCAGCGCCGAGGGGGGCTATGGCTACACCTTC. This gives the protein CASSAEGGYGYTF.

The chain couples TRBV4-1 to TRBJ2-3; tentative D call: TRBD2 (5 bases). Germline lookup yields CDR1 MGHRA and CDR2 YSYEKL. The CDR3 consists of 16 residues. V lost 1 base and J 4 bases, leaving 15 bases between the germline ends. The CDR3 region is CASSQGTSQLPDTQYF. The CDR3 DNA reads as TGCGCCAGCAGCCAAGGAACTAGTCAGCTCCCAGATACGCAGTATTTT.

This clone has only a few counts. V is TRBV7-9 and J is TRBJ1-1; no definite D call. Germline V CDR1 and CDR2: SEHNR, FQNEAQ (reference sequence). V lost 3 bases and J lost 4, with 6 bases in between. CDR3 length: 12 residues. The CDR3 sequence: CASSFGVTEAFF. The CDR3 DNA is TGTGCCAGCAGCTTTGGGGTCACTGAAGCTTTCTTT.

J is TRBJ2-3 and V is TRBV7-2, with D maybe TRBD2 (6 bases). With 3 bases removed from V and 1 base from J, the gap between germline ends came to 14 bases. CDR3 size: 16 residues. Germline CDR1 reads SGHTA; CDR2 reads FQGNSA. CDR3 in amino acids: CASSFHGTRGTDTQYF. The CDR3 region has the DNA TGTGCCAGCAGCTTCCACGGGACTCGCGGCACAGATACGCAGTATTTT.

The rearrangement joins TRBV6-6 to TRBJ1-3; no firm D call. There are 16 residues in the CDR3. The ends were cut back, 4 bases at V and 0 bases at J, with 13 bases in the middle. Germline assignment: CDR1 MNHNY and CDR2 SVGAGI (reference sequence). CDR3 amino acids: CASSSLGMPSGNTIYF. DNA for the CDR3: TGTGCCAGCAGTTCCCTGGGGATGCCCTCTGGAAACACCATATATTTT.

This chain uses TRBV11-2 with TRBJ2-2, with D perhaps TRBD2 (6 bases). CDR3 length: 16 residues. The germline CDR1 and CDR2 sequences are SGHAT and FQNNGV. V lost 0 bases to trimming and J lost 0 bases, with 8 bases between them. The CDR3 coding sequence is TGTGCCAGCAGCTTAGAGAGGACTACGAACACCGGGGAGCTGTTTTTT. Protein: CASSLERTTNTGELFF.

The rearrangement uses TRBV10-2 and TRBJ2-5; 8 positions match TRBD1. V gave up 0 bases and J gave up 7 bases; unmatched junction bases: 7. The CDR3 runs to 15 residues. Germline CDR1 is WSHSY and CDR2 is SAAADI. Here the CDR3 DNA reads TGCGCCAGCAGTGAGTCGGGACAGGCGCTCGGGACCCAGTACTTC. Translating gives CASSESGQALGTQYF.

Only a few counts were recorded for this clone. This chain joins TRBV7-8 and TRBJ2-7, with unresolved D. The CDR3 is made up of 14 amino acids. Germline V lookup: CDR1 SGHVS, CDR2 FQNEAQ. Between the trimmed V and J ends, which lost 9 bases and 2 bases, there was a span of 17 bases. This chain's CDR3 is CAREIVGSPYEQYF. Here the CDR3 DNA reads TGTGCCAGGGAGATTGTGGGCTCGCCCTACGAGCAGTACTTC.

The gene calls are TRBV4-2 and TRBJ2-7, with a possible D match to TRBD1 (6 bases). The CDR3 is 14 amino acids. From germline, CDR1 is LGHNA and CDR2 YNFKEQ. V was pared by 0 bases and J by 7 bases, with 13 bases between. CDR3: CASSQDWRQGEQYF. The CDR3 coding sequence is TGTGCCAGCAGCCAAGATTGGCGGCAGGGGGAGCAGTACTTC.

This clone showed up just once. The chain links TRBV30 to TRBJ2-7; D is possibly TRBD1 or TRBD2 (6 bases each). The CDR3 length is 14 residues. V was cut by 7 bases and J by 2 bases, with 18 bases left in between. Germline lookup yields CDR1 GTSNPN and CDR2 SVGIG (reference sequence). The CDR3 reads CASTLGGAAYEQYF. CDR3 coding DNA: TGTGCCTCCACCCTGGGGGGCGCCGCCTACGAGCAGTACTTC.

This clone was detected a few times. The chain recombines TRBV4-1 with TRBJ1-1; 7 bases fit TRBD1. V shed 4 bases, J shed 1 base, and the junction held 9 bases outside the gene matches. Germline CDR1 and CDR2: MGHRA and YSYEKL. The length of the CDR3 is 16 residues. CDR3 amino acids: CASSRVTGKANTEAFF. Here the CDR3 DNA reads TGCGCCAGCAGCCGTGTGACAGGGAAAGCGAACACTGAAGCTTTCTTT.

The CDR3 is CASSLGRMEGYTF. For the CDR3, the DNA is TGTGCCAGCAGCTTAGGCAGGATGGAAGGCTACACCTTC. The gene calls are TRBV7-3 and TRBJ1-2, with unresolved D. Germline loops: CDR1 SGHTA, CDR2 FQGTGA. The CDR3 runs 13 residues. Trimming shortened V by 2 bases and J by 8 bases, and 12 bases separated the two germline ends. The full variable domain, completed using reference TRBV7-3 and TRBJ1-2, is GAGVSQTPSNKVTEKGKYVELRCDPISGHTALYWYRQSLGQGPEFLIYFQGTGAADDSGLPNDRFFAVRPEGSVSTLKIQRTERGDSAVYLCASSLGRMEGYTFGSGTRLTVV.

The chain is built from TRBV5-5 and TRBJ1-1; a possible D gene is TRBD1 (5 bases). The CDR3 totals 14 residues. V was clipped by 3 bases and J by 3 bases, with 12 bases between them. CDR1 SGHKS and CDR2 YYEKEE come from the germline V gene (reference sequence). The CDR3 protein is CASSWGVSHTEAFF. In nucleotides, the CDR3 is TGTGCCAGCAGCTGGGGGGTAAGTCACACTGAAGCTTTCTTT.

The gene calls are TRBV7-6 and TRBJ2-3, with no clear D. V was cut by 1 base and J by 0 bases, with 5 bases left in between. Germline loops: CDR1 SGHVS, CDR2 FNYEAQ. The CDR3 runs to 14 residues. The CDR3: CASSLEWSTDTQYF. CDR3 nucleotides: TGTGCCAGCAGCTTAGAGTGGAGCACAGATACGCAGTATTTT. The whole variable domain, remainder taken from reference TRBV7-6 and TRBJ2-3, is GAGVSQSPRYKVTKRGQDVALRCDPISGHVSLYWYRQALGQGPEFLTYFNYEAQQDKSGLPNDRFSAERPEGSISTLTIQRTEQRDSAMYRCASSLEWSTDTQYFGPGTRLTVL.

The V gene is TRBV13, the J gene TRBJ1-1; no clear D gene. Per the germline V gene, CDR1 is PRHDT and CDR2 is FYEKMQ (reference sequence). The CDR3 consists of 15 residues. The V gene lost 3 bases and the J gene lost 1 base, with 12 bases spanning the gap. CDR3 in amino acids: CASSLGRSPNTEAFF. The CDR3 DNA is TGTGCCAGCAGCTTGGGGAGGAGTCCGAACACTGAAGCTTTCTTT.

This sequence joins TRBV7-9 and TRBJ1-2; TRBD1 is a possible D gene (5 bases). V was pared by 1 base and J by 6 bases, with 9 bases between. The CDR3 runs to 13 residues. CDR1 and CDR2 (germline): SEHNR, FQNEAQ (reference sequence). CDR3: CASSLGGRDGYTF. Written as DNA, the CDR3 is TGTGCCAGCAGCTTAGGGGGACGGGATGGCTACACCTTC.

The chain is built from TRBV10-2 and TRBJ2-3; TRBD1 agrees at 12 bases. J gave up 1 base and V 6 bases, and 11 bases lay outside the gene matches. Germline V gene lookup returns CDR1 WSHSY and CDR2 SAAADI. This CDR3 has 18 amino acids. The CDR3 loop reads CASRGLLGDRGRTDTQYF. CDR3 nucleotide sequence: TGCGCCAGCAGGGGCCTTTTAGGGGACAGGGGGCGCACAGATACGCAGTATTTT.

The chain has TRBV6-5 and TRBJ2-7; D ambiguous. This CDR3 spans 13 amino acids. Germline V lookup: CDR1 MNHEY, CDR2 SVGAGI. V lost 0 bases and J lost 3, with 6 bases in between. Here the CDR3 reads CASSYSDGYEQYF. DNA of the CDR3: TGTGCCAGCAGTTACTCGGACGGCTACGAGCAGTACTTC.

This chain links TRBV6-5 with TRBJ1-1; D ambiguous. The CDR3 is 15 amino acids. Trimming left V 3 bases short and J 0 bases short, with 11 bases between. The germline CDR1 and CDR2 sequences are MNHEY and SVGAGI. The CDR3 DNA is TGTGCCAGCAGTTATGGGTTGGAGATGAACACTGAAGCTTTCTTT. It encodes CASSYGLEMNTEAFF.